The clone carrying this T cell receptor (beta chain) was counted between two and nine times. From the RT-PCR reads, TCRdb called clonotypes with MiXCR, one entry per CDR3 protein. Of around 170,000 distinct CDR3 sequences listed, 9.5% to 12% are singletons. The source of the sample is a study of response to subunit inactivated influenza vaccine. The CDR3 covers 17 residues. The germline V gene encodes CDR1 MNHEY and CDR2 SVGAGI. V was clipped by 2 bases and J by 4 bases; unmatched bases: 8. The chain is built from TRBV6-5 and TRBJ2-1, with TRBD2 identical over 10 bases. The sequences come from CD8+ T cells sorted from PBMCs, collected less than 25 months after vaccination. This sequence originates from a man aged 50-75 years who received an inactivated influenza vaccine. The CDR3 sequence is CASSYGLAGVSYNEQFF. The CDR3 DNA follows: TGTGCCAGCAGTTACGGGCTAGCGGGAGTTAGTTACAATGAGCAGTTCTTC.